Each of the 2 T cell receptor beta chains below was sequenced from the same sample in a study of blood T cells in healthy people across ages. A sample-barcoded 5' primer and a J-beta primer mix were used in a second PCR of roughly 7 to 11 cycles. TCRdb reprocessed the 5' RACE reads via MiXCR and lists one record per CDR3 protein. The repertoire consists of approximately 1.5 million distinct CDR3 sequences, with about 31% occurring once and the leading ten covering 11%. Sequencing input: blood. Receptor source: a woman aged 30 to 39 in good health.

The J gene is TRBJ2-7, the V gene TRBV28, with TRBD2 as a possible D gene (6 bases). The germline V gene encodes CDR1 MDHEN and CDR2 SYDVKM. The CDR3 is 15 residues long. Trimming pared 6 bases from V and 0 bases from J, leaving 15 bases between. The CDR3 DNA follows: TGTGCCAGCAGAACGCCGGGACTCAACTCCTACGAGCAGTACTTC. Protein product: CASRTPGLNSYEQYF.

This clonotype came up a few times. The V gene is TRBV15, the J gene TRBJ2-7; 8 bases agree with TRBD2. The germline V gene has CDR1 LNHNV and CDR2 YYDKDF (reference sequence). J lost 3 bases, V lost 5 bases, and 6 bases had no gene match. This CDR3 has 14 residues. The CDR3 DNA reads as TGTGCCACCAGCCGCCCGGGAGGGCTCTACGAGCAGTACTTC. This gives the protein CATSRPGGLYEQYF.